This passage covers 21 T cell receptor beta chains from one sample sequenced in a study of T cells in Graves' hyperthyroidism and ophthalmopathy. RNA transcripts served as the template for amplifying TCR beta CDR3 regions. When the TCR CDR3 underwent first-round RT-PCR, the HTBI primer set was used. A single record per CDR3 protein comes from TCRdb applying MiXCR to the multiplex PCR reads. This sample carries over 250,000 distinct CDR3 sequences, 25% to 30% of them seen once, and the ten largest clones take 25% to 30%. Sequences were obtained from blood. The source of these receptors is a man aged 35 to 55 with Graves' hyperthyroidism that later progressed to Graves' ophthalmopathy.

This clonotype was observed many times. The rearrangement joins TRBV28 to TRBJ2-5; 9 nucleotides line up with TRBD2. CDR1 and CDR2 from the germline V gene are MDHEN and SYDVKM. CDR3 length: 18 residues. V lost 3 bases to trimming and J lost 6 bases; unmatched junction nucleotides: 17. CDR3 loop: CASSFFGETSGPIKTQYF. The CDR3 DNA reads as TGTGCCAGCAGTTTCTTTGGTGAGACTAGCGGCCCCATTAAGACCCAGTACTTC.

A few counts support this clonotype. The V call is TRBV5-4, the J call TRBJ1-2, with TRBD1 matching over 7 bases. With V trimmed by 4 bases and J by 4 bases, 7 bases remained unmatched. Germline V CDR1 and CDR2: SGHNT, YYREEE (reference sequence). The CDR3 has 14 residues. CDR3 DNA sequence: TGTGCCAGCAGCAAAAGGGACAGAACCTATGGCTACACCTTC. Its protein product is CASSKRDRTYGYTF.

This clonotype was observed many times. CDR3 coding DNA: TGTGCCAGCAGCTTAGCCTCTTGGACAGGGGGCGCTAGTTACGAGCAGTACTTC. It translates to CASSLASWTGGASYEQYF. The V call is TRBV7-2, the J call TRBJ2-7; 11 positions match TRBD1. V trimming: 0 bases; J trimming: 4 bases; junction bases outside the gene matches: 11. The CDR3 consists of 18 residues. Germline V gene sequence: CDR1 SGHTA, CDR2 FQGNSA.

Ten or more counts support this clonotype. The chain carries TRBV10-3 and TRBJ1-2, with D tentatively TRBD1 (5 bases). This CDR3 contains 12 residues. CDR1 is ENHRY and CDR2 is SYGVKD in the germline V gene. Trimming pared 4 bases from V and 10 bases from J, leaving 13 bases between. Here the CDR3 DNA reads TGTGCCATCAGTGGTACAGGCGTGGACTACACCTTC. It yields the protein CAISGTGVDYTF.

A few counts support this clonotype. This sequence joins TRBV12-3 or TRBV12-4 and TRBJ1-1, with 8 bases fitting TRBD1. The CDR3 has 15 residues. V shed 5 bases, J shed 1 base, and the junction held 6 bases outside the gene matches. CDR3 DNA: TGTGCCAGCAGTCCAAGGACAGGGAGGAACACTGAAGCTTTCTTT. Protein product: CASSPRTGRNTEAFF.

The chain couples TRBV6-5 to TRBJ1-1; the D gene is possibly TRBD1 (6 bases). V was pared by 0 bases and J by 3 bases, with 11 bases between. The V gene's germline CDR1 is MNHEY and CDR2 SVGAGI. This CDR3 is built from 15 residues. CDR3 bases: TGTGCCAGCAGTTACTCACAGGGCGGCTACACTGAAGCTTTCTTT. Translated: CASSYSQGGYTEAFF.

This clonotype was counted many times. V and J are TRBV28 and TRBJ1-2, with 7 bases aligning to TRBD1. The CDR3 covers 16 residues. The V gene's germline CDR1 is MDHEN and CDR2 SYDVKM. With 5 bases clipped from V and 2 bases from J, the junction kept 11 bases outside the gene matches. This chain's CDR3 is CASSVRPGQPNYGYTF. CDR3 in DNA: TGTGCCAGCAGTGTAAGACCGGGACAGCCAAACTATGGCTACACCTTC.

This clonotype was counted many times. The chain combines TRBV2 with TRBJ1-5; D unresolved. The V and J ends lost 6 bases and 0 bases respectively, with 9 bases between them. Germline CDR1 reads SNHLY; CDR2 reads FYNNEI. The CDR3 is 14 amino acids. Here the CDR3 DNA reads TGTGCCAGCAGCGTCGATTATAGCAATCAGCCCCAGCATTTT. Protein sequence: CASSVDYSNQPQHF.

This clonotype appeared many times. The chain uses TRBV30 and TRBJ2-7; TRBD2 is a possible D gene (6 bases). This CDR3 region has 15 residues. The germline CDR1 and CDR2 sequences are GTSNPN and SVGIG (reference sequence). Trimming pared 2 bases from V and 3 bases from J, leaving 17 bases between. The DNA for the CDR3 is TGTGCCTGGAGTATTAGGTGGAGGGGAGACTACGAGCAGTACTTC. This gives the protein CAWSIRWRGDYEQYF.

The sample holds one count of this clonotype. This chain uses TRBV7-2 with TRBJ2-5, with D possibly matching TRBD2 (5 bases). The germline V gene encodes CDR1 SGHTA and CDR2 FQGNSA. The CDR3 contains 13 residues. Trimming cost V 0 bases and J 8 bases, with 10 bases left between them. CDR3 residues: CASSLATPGTQYF. CDR3 sequence (DNA): TGTGCCAGCAGCTTAGCGACACCGGGAACCCAGTACTTC.

Many counts were recorded for this clonotype. The chain recombines TRBV11-2 with TRBJ2-7, with 9 bases lining up with TRBD1. The CDR3 is 16 residues long. Looked up from germline, CDR1 is SGHAT and CDR2 is FQNNGV. Germline trimming cut 4 bases from V and 5 bases from J; bases unmatched to any gene: 12. The CDR3 here is CASSWELGTGYHEQYF. CDR3 bases: TGTGCCAGCAGCTGGGAGTTGGGGACAGGGTACCACGAGCAGTACTTC. The whole variable domain, filled in from reference TRBV11-2 and TRBJ2-7, reads EAGVAQSPRYKIIEKRQSVAFWCNPISGHATLYWYQQILGQGPKLLIQFQNNGVVDDSQLPKDRFSAERLKGVDSTLKIQPAKLEDSAVYLCASSWELGTGYHEQYFGPGTRLTVT.

The table lists this clonotype with many counts. This may arise from a read error, as a much more abundant clone is one base away. Because the CDR3 is missing its conserved closing phenylalanine or tryptophan, this is likely a read error. This rearrangement joins TRBV7-3 to TRBJ2-5; TRBD2 matches 12 bases. From germline, CDR1 is SGHTA and CDR2 FQGTGA. The trim removed 1 base at V and 4 bases at J, leaving 10 bases unmatched. This CDR3 comprises 18 residues. The CDR3 DNA is TGTGCCAGCAGCTTAAAGTGGCTAGCGGGAGGGGACGGAGAGACCCAGTACCTC. It yields the protein CASSLKWLAGGDGETQYL.

This clonotype has at least ten counts. V usage is TRBV9 and J usage is TRBJ2-7; possibly TRBD1 or TRBD2 for D (5 bases each). Trimming removed 4 bases from V and 0 bases from J, with 11 bases in between. Looked up from germline, CDR1 is SGDLS and CDR2 is YYNGEE. The CDR3 runs 14 residues. The CDR3 loop is CASSRDQVSYEQYF. In nucleotides, the CDR3 is TGTGCCAGCAGCCGGGACCAAGTCTCCTACGAGCAGTACTTC.

In this sample, this clonotype turned up many times. The V call is TRBV20-1, the J call TRBJ1-5, with TRBD1 identical over 8 bases. Germline CDR1 reads DFQATT; CDR2 reads SNEGSKA (reference sequence). Germline trimming cut 3 bases from V and 4 bases from J; bases unmatched to any gene: 2. The CDR3 has 13 amino acids. In DNA form, the CDR3 reads TGCAGTGCTAGGGGACAGGTGAATCAGCCCCAGCATTTT. This sequence encodes CSARGQVNQPQHF.

The table lists this clonotype with many counts. J is TRBJ1-5 and V is TRBV5-5; a weak D match, TRBD1 (6 bases). V lost 0 bases and J 6 bases, leaving 13 bases between the germline ends. The CDR3 covers 15 residues. CDR1 and CDR2 from the germline V gene are SGHKS and YYEKEE (reference sequence). CDR3 DNA sequence: TGTGCCAGCAGCTTGGTGGCAGGGGTTTTTCAGCCCCAGCATTTT. It encodes CASSLVAGVFQPQHF.

This clonotype has ten or more counts. The chain joins TRBV20-1 to TRBJ2-7; possibly TRBD1 for D (5 bases). The V end lost 6 bases, the J end lost 2 bases, and 17 bases lay between the germline ends. The germline V gene has CDR1 DFQATT and CDR2 SNEGSKA (reference sequence). The CDR3 totals 14 residues. CDR3 DNA sequence: TGCAGTGCGCCCGACAGTGGCTTCACCTACGAGCAGTACTTC. It is translated as CSAPDSGFTYEQYF.

CDR3 region: CASRGDRSRDGAFF. CDR3 DNA: TGTGCCAGCAGGGGAGACAGGAGCCGAGATGGGGCTTTCTTT. The V call is TRBV6-1, the J call TRBJ1-1; D is perhaps TRBD1 (6 bases). The germline V gene encodes CDR1 MNHNS and CDR2 SASEGT. The CDR3 covers 14 residues. Trimming cost V 6 bases and J 11 bases, with 22 bases left between them.

This clonotype was seen more than once but under ten times. CDR3 nucleotide sequence: TGTGCCTGGAGAAGCCGGGACAGGAACACCGGGGAGCTGTTTTTT. Protein sequence: CAWRSRDRNTGELFF. The gene calls are TRBV30 and TRBJ2-2; 7 bases line up with TRBD1. CDR1 is GTSNPN, CDR2 SVGIG, per germline (reference sequence). J gave up 1 base and V 3 bases, and 5 bases lay outside the gene matches. CDR3 length equals 15 residues. Supplemented by reference TRBV30 and TRBJ2-2, the full variable domain reads SQTIHQWPATLVQPVGSPLSLECTVEGTSNPNLYWYRQAAGRGLQLLFYSVGIGQISSEVPQNLSASRPQDRQFILSSKKLLLSDSGFYLCAWRSRDRNTGELFFGEGSRLTVL.

There are many counts of this clonotype. This chain joins TRBV6-5 and TRBJ2-5; 8 bases are shared with TRBD2. The CDR3 totals 13 residues. V lost 6 bases and J lost 5; bases outside the gene matches: 5. The germline CDR1 and CDR2 sequences are MNHEY and SVGAGI. The CDR3 here is CASRASGWETQYF. The CDR3 DNA reads as TGTGCCAGCAGGGCTAGCGGGTGGGAGACCCAGTACTTC.

Ten or more counts support this clonotype. For the CDR3, the DNA is TGTGCCAGCATCCGAGGGGCCTTCACCGGGGAGCTGTTTTTT. Its translation is CASIRGAFTGELFF. The J gene is TRBJ2-2, the V gene TRBV7-9, with D perhaps given as TRBD1 or TRBD2 (5 bases each). With 7 bases removed from V and 4 bases from J, the gap between germline ends came to 13 bases. Per the germline V gene, CDR1 is SEHNR and CDR2 is FQNEAQ (reference sequence). This CDR3 spans 14 amino acids.

The sample holds one count of this clonotype. The chain has TRBV19 and TRBJ1-5, with D perhaps TRBD1 (5 bases). V was clipped by 8 bases and J by 7 bases, with 12 bases between them. The CDR3 is 12 amino acids. Germline CDR1 and CDR2: LNHDA and SQIVND (reference sequence). The chain's CDR3 is CASPGGSQPQHF. CDR3 bases: TGTGCCAGTCCCGGGGGGAGCCAGCCCCAGCATTTT.